The clone carrying this T cell receptor (beta chain) was seen a few times. No antigen is known for it. Treatment: approximately nine-day PBMC culture with coronavirus spike peptide pools or control peptides (ViraFEST assay). The CDR3 sequence is 16 residues long. The germline V gene encodes CDR1 MNHEY and CDR2 SMNVEV (reference sequence). Trimming removed 4 bases from V and 3 bases from J, with 17 bases in between. These data belong to a study of vaccination and CD4 T cells after COVID-19. Across the study: Timing of post-vaccine sample collection was a median about 79 days after dose two, with a range of 14 to 241. Overlapping spike peptides of SARS-CoV-2, HCoV-NL63, HCoV-OC43 and HCoV-229E stimulated the cells. Study-wide findings and caveats: Median 86.3% of reactive clones detected in convalescent patients emerged only post-vaccination.

Sequenced with the Oncomine TCR Beta short-read assay was DNA taken from cultured CD4+ T cells. TCRdb redid the calling of the PCR reads with MiXCR, one entry per CDR3 protein. The sample contains fewer than 13,000 distinct CDR3 sequences, over 20% of which appear only once. This receptor was taken from a human donor who had recovered from COVID-19. The V call is TRBV27, the J call TRBJ2-3, with a tentative D call TRBD2 (6 bases). The input for sequencing was CD4+ T cells from blood, cultured in vitro, taken after SARS-CoV-2 vaccination. The DNA for the CDR3 is TGTGCCAGCAGTTCTGCCGTTAGACTAGAAACAGATACGCAGTATTTT. The encoded protein is CASSSAVRLETDTQYF.